Following are 4 T cell receptor beta chains from one sample sequenced in a study of CD8 T cells in Susac syndrome. RNA totalling roughly 0.45 to 1 ug underwent reverse transcription with random hexamers. TCRdb itself ran the immunoSEQ multiplex PCR reads through MiXCR, one entry per CDR3 protein. Here the sample spans some 160,000 distinct CDR3 sequences, approximately 90% being singletons. The sample consisted of CD4+ T cells from PBMCs. The receptors were sampled from a human donor in good health.

This chain links TRBV20-1 with TRBJ2-2; 11 bases are shared with TRBD2. J gave up 3 bases and V 5 bases, and 2 bases lay outside the gene matches. The CDR3 is 14 residues long. The germline gives CDR1 DFQATT, CDR2 SNEGSKA (reference sequence). The DNA for the CDR3 is TGCAGTGCTGTTAGCGGGAGGGACACCGGGGAGCTGTTTTTT. Amino acid sequence: CSAVSGRDTGELFF.

The genes are TRBV28 and TRBJ1-5; 7 nucleotides align to TRBD1. The V gene end was trimmed by 6 bases and the J gene end by 4 bases; junction bases not matched to a gene: 6. This CDR3 contains 14 residues. The V gene's germline CDR1 is MDHEN and CDR2 SYDVKM. The CDR3 DNA follows: TGTGCCAGCAGCCGGGGGGACAGAAATCAGCCCCAGCATTTT. This translates into CASSRGDRNQPQHF.

This rearrangement joins TRBV29-1 to TRBJ2-7; no reliable D call. The CDR3 runs 13 residues. V lost 5 bases and J 3 bases, leaving 14 bases between the germline ends. The V gene's germline CDR1 is SQVTM and CDR2 ANQGSEA. CDR3 sequence reads: CSVSRRTIYEQYF. CDR3 sequence (DNA): TGCAGCGTTAGCCGAAGAACGATCTACGAGCAGTACTTC.

The chain employs TRBV4-1 and TRBJ2-2; 12 nucleotides align to TRBD2. The CDR3 runs 18 residues. Unmatched junction bases numbered 7, after V lost 0 bases and J lost 5 bases. Looked up from germline, CDR1 is MGHRA and CDR2 is YSYEKL. CDR3 region: CASSQDGWTSGTTGELFF. In DNA, the CDR3 is TGCGCCAGCAGCCAAGATGGGTGGACTAGCGGGACAACCGGGGAGCTGTTTTTT.